At least ten counts were recorded for the clone carrying this T cell receptor (beta chain). Germline assignment: CDR1 MDHEN and CDR2 SYDVKM. The ends were cut back, 6 bases at V and 7 bases at J, with 21 bases in the middle. The CDR3 has 15 amino acids. This entry is derived from a study of T cells in Graves' hyperthyroidism and ophthalmopathy. Amplification of TCR beta CDR3 regions used RNA as the template. During a first-round RT-PCR of the TCR CDR3, the HTBI primer set was used. TCRdb reanalysed the multiplex PCR reads using MiXCR and keeps one entry per CDR3 protein. The table records over 250,000 distinct CDR3 sequences, 25% to 30% of them present only once. Patients having uncontrolled infection, another autoimmune disease, pregnancy or lactation were not included. Predating any ophthalmopathy symptoms, the blood sample was taken at first hyperthyroidism diagnosis.

Sequences were obtained from blood. The origin of this receptor is a middle-aged man with Graves' hyperthyroidism that later progressed to Graves' ophthalmopathy. The chain joins TRBV28 to TRBJ1-1; D is unresolved. Here the CDR3 reads CASSPRAPETGEAFF. CDR3 DNA sequence: TGTGCCAGCAGCCCCCGGGCCCCTGAAACTGGTGAAGCTTTCTTT.